The 16 T cell receptor beta chains given below trace back to one sample, sequenced in a study of identifying expanded T cells in peripheral blood (dated by TCRdb to about 2019). Libraries were constructed by the immunoSEQ multiplex PCR assay. The clones in this table, taken by TCRdb from immuneACCESS, are in-frame only. Not every clone is retained; where verified, under half of the shortfall comes from an unresolved V gene, and the cause of the rest is unknown. This sample gives about 82,000 clones in total; around nine tenths of them show up just once. In total, the top ten clones hold 7% to 8.5% of the sample. Input material: blood. The receptor source for this set is a person aged 18 to 70 in good health.

The DNA of the CDR3 is TGTGCCAGCAGCACGGGACAGGGAGGCACTGAAGCTTTCTTT. It translates to CASSTGQGGTEAFF. V usage is TRBV9 and J usage is TRBJ1-1; 9 bases map to TRBD1. CDR3 length: 14 residues. After removal of 4 bases from V and 4 bases from J, the junction contained 5 bases not matched to a gene. Germline V gene sequence: CDR1 SGDLS, CDR2 YYNGEE.

V is TRBV15 and J is TRBJ2-6; D is unresolved. Trimming took 1 base from V and 4 from J, leaving 20 bases between them. CDR3 size: 19 residues. Per germline, CDR1 LNHNV and CDR2 YYDKDF (reference sequence). Here the CDR3 reads CATSRGVKPALGGANVLTF. The CDR3 DNA follows: TGTGCCACCAGCAGAGGAGTGAAGCCGGCCCTGGGCGGGGCCAACGTCCTGACTTTC.

The chain employs TRBV19 and TRBJ1-5, with a weak D call TRBD1 (6 bases). The V gene lost 4 bases and the J gene lost 5 bases, with 12 bases spanning the gap. This CDR3 spans 14 amino acids. Germline V gene lookup returns CDR1 LNHDA and CDR2 SQIVND (reference sequence). The CDR3 DNA sequence: TGTGCCAGTAGTAGGGAGAACAGGGATCAGCCCCAGCATTTT. It encodes CASSRENRDQPQHF.

For the CDR3, the DNA is TGTGCCAGCAGTGAAGCTCAGGGGGGAAACACTGAAGCTTTCTTT. Its protein product is CASSEAQGGNTEAFF. The gene calls are TRBV2 and TRBJ1-1; 7 bases are shared with TRBD1. The CDR3 totals 15 residues. The V segment lost 0 bases and the J segment 2 bases; nucleotides outside the gene matches: 3. The germline CDR1 and CDR2 sequences are SNHLY and FYNNEI.

The chain uses TRBV11-2 and TRBJ2-5; D not certain. Trimming shortened V by 1 base and J by 3 bases, and 6 bases separated the two germline ends. The germline V gene has CDR1 SGHAT and CDR2 FQNNGV. The CDR3 is 13 amino acids. The CDR3 reads CASSLGPKETQYF. The CDR3 region has the DNA TGTGCCAGCAGCTTAGGCCCAAAAGAGACCCAGTACTTC. Variable domain in full (rest from reference TRBV11-2 and TRBJ2-5): EAGVAQSPRYKIIEKRQSVAFWCNPISGHATLYWYQQILGQGPKLLIQFQNNGVVDDSQLPKDRFSAERLKGVDSTLKIQPAKLEDSAVYLCASSLGPKETQYFGPGTRLLVL.

This chain uses TRBV10-3 with TRBJ1-6; tentatively, D is TRBD1 (5 bases). Germline CDR1 reads ENHRY; CDR2 reads SYGVKD. Trimming took off 7 bases at V and 3 bases at J, with 10 bases between the two ends. CDR3 length equals 14 residues. The CDR3 sequence is CAITQGIYNSPLHF. The CDR3 DNA follows: TGTGCCATCACCCAGGGAATCTATAATTCACCCCTCCACTTT.

The V call is TRBV19, the J call TRBJ1-2, with 8 bases fitting TRBD1. J was trimmed by 2 bases and V by 5 bases; bases with no gene match: 7. The germline CDR1 and CDR2 sequences are LNHDA and SQIVND (reference sequence). CDR3 length: 15 amino acids. DNA for the CDR3: TGTGCCAGTAGTCCAGACAGGGGAAAGAACTATGGCTACACCTTC. It is translated as CASSPDRGKNYGYTF.

This sequence joins TRBV7-7 and TRBJ2-1; TRBD2 aligns across 13 bases. The CDR3 covers 15 residues. The ends lost 5 bases at V and 4 bases at J; junction bases unmatched: 2. Germline loops: CDR1 SSHAT, CDR2 FNYEAQ (reference sequence). CDR3 DNA: TGTGCCAGCAGCCGACTAGCGGGAGGTTACAATGAGCAGTTCTTC. Its translation is CASSRLAGGYNEQFF.

This clone occurred once. This rearrangement joins TRBV6-1 to TRBJ1-2; tentatively, D is TRBD1 (6 bases). CDR1 and CDR2 (germline): MNHNS, SASEGT. This CDR3 comprises 16 residues. V was trimmed by 4 bases and J by 0 bases, leaving 15 bases between them. The CDR3 sequence: CASSADSEPSNYGYTF. The DNA of the CDR3 is TGTGCCAGCAGTGCGGACAGCGAGCCCTCTAACTATGGCTACACCTTC.

This clone is deemed medium-sized. This chain uses TRBV19 with TRBJ2-1, with 11 bases fitting TRBD1. The germline V gene has CDR1 LNHDA and CDR2 SQIVND (reference sequence). J gave up 2 bases and V 6 bases, and 6 bases lay outside the gene matches. This CDR3 comprises 16 residues. CDR3 DNA sequence: TGTGCCAGTAGCCCCCGGGGACAGGGGGCCTACAATGAGCAGTTCTTC. This codes for CASSPRGQGAYNEQFF.

The rearrangement links TRBV11-2 to TRBJ2-1; TRBD1 might be the D (5 bases). Germline CDR1 and CDR2: SGHAT and FQNNGV. This CDR3 has 17 amino acids. The V end was cut by 5 bases, the J end by 0 bases, with 17 bases between. The CDR3 here is CASSPISTGSSYNEQFF. The CDR3 DNA sequence: TGTGCCAGCAGCCCAATATCAACAGGAAGCTCCTACAATGAGCAGTTCTTC.

This sequence joins TRBV19 and TRBJ1-1, with 9 nucleotides matching TRBD1. CDR1 and CDR2 (germline): LNHDA, SQIVND (reference sequence). The CDR3 spans 14 residues. J lost 4 bases, V lost 4 bases, and 4 bases had no gene match. CDR3 amino acids: CASSTRQGGTEAFF. CDR3 DNA sequence: TGTGCCAGTAGTACCCGACAGGGGGGCACTGAAGCTTTCTTT.

The rearrangement joins TRBV21-1 to TRBJ1-2; the table gives TRBD1 as D, unverified against the DNA. TRBV21-1 is a documented pseudogene. This CDR3 region has 16 residues. The CDR3 DNA sequence: TGTGCCAGCAGCGCATCTCAGGGGAACAGGGACTATGGCTACACCTTC. The encoded protein is CASSASQGNRDYGYTF.

This chain links TRBV7-9 with TRBJ1-3, with D possibly being TRBD1 (5 bases). The CDR3 contains 12 residues. Germline CDR1 SEHNR, CDR2 FQNEAQ (reference sequence). V shed 5 bases and J shed 8 bases, with 10 bases lying between them. The chain's CDR3 is CASSLTVDTIYF. CDR3 sequence (DNA): TGTGCCAGCAGCCTGACAGTCGACACCATATATTTT.

The chain is built from TRBV15 and TRBJ1-2; D remains unclear. The V end lost 3 bases, the J end lost 4 bases, and 15 bases lay between the germline ends. This CDR3 is 15 amino acids long. CDR1 is LNHNV, CDR2 YYDKDF, per germline (reference sequence). CDR3 protein: CATSSGLTGSYGYTF. DNA of the CDR3: TGTGCCACCAGCAGCGGGCTTACGGGAAGCTATGGCTACACCTTC.

The chain uses TRBV7-8 and TRBJ2-2; 7 bases line up with TRBD2. CDR1 is SGHVS, CDR2 FQNEAQ, per germline. The junction had 6 bases not matched to a gene; V was cut back by 5 bases and J by 0 bases. This CDR3 has 16 amino acids. As DNA, the CDR3 is TGTGCCAGCAGCCCCCCTAGCGGCCCGAACACCGGGGAGCTGTTTTTT. Amino acids: CASSPPSGPNTGELFF.